Each of the 17 T cell receptor beta chains below was sequenced from the same sample in a study of blood T cell repertoires in COVID-19. Sequencing was performed with immunoSEQ multiplex PCR; in TCRdb, only in-frame clones are kept and a portion is missing. Of about 260,000 clones in the sample, around 89% were seen once. The sample consisted of PBMCs or T cells enriched from blood (not recorded which). These receptors originate from a woman aged 40 to 49 with acute COVID-19.

The genes are TRBV28 and TRBJ1-2; 10 bases are shared with TRBD1. CDR3 length: 12 residues. Looked up from germline, CDR1 is MDHEN and CDR2 is SYDVKM. With 11 bases clipped from V and 6 bases from J, the junction kept 6 bases outside the gene matches. The CDR3 DNA sequence: TGTGCCCACGACAGGGGGCAGGATGGCTACACCTTC. Translated: CAHDRGQDGYTF.

V and J are TRBV24-1 and TRBJ2-2; no firm D call. The V end lost 1 base, the J end lost 1 base, and 3 bases lay between the germline ends. CDR1 is KGHDR and CDR2 is SFDVKD in the germline V gene. This CDR3 is 14 amino acids long. The CDR3 DNA sequence: TGTGCCACCAGTGATTTCCTGAACACCGGGGAGCTGTTTTTT. Amino acid sequence: CATSDFLNTGELFF.

The V gene is TRBV7-2, the J gene TRBJ1-2, with 7 positions matching TRBD1. The CDR3 spans 14 residues. The J segment lost 2 bases and the V segment lost 6 bases, leaving 6 bases of the junction unmatched. Germline values: CDR1 SGHTA, CDR2 FQGNSA. Written as DNA, the CDR3 is TGTGCCAGCAGGCCCGGAGGGGGCAACTATGGCTACACCTTC. This encodes CASRPGGGNYGYTF. Supplemented by reference TRBV7-2 and TRBJ1-2, the full variable domain reads GAGVSQSPSNKVTEKGKDVELRCDPISGHTALYWYRQSLGQGLEFLIYFQGNSAPDKSGLPSDRFSAERTGGSVSTLTIQRTQQEDSAVYLCASRPGGGNYGYTFGSGTRLTVV.

The chain recombines TRBV27 with TRBJ2-1; D remains unclear. The CDR3 totals 16 residues. Per germline, CDR1 MNHEY and CDR2 SMNVEV (reference sequence). Trimming cost V 3 bases and J 0 bases, with 12 bases left between them. CDR3: CASSLSRPGSYNEQFF. The CDR3 region has the DNA TGTGCCAGCAGTTTGTCCAGGCCAGGCTCCTACAATGAGCAGTTCTTC.

This clone was seen more than once but under ten times. The chain is built from TRBV28 and TRBJ1-1; TRBD1 matches at 7 bases. V lost 5 bases and J lost 2; bases outside the gene matches: 8. In germline, CDR1 is MDHEN, CDR2 SYDVKM. The CDR3 has 15 amino acids. The CDR3 nucleotides are TGTGCCAGCAGTAATACAGGGGTAGCAAACACTGAAGCTTTCTTT. As protein: CASSNTGVANTEAFF.

Only one count was recorded for this clone. The chain links TRBV10-3 to TRBJ1-6; 10 bases match TRBD1. V lost 4 bases and J lost 8; bases outside the gene matches: 5. The CDR3 spans 15 residues. Germline loops: CDR1 ENHRY, CDR2 SYGVKD. The CDR3 coding sequence is TGTGCCATCAGTGTCGCTGGGACAGGGGATTCACCCCTCCACTTT. Translated, it gives CAISVAGTGDSPLHF.

The V call is TRBV11-3, the J call TRBJ2-2, with TRBD2 matching 11 bases. The trim removed 6 bases at V and 6 bases at J, leaving 9 bases unmatched. Germline V CDR1 and CDR2: SGHNT, YENEEA. The CDR3 extends over 16 amino acids. The CDR3 region has the DNA TGTGCCAGCAGATCCACTAGCGGGAGCGGCGCCGGGGAGCTGTTTTTT. Translation gives CASRSTSGSGAGELFF.

The rearrangement joins TRBV30 to TRBJ1-2; a weak D match, TRBD1 (6 bases). The germline CDR1 and CDR2 sequences are GTSNPN and SVGIG (reference sequence). The CDR3 runs 13 residues. V was trimmed by 6 bases and J by 0 bases, leaving 11 bases between them. The CDR3 coding sequence is TGTGCCTGTAGATGGACAGCTAACTATGGCTACACCTTC. This gives the protein CACRWTANYGYTF.

This clone was observed a few times. The chain recombines TRBV10-3 with TRBJ2-2; tentative D call: TRBD2 (7 bases). The CDR3 spans 13 residues. Per the germline V gene, CDR1 is ENHRY and CDR2 is SYGVKD. V shed 7 bases and J shed 7 bases, with 13 bases lying between them. In nucleotides, the CDR3 is TGTGCCATCACAGAGGGGGGGAACGGGGAGCTGTTTTTT. This encodes CAITEGGNGELFF.

V usage is TRBV6-5 and J usage is TRBJ2-7, with D uncertain. The CDR3 is 13 amino acids. The V and J ends lost 6 bases and 1 base respectively, with 10 bases between them. From germline, CDR1 is MNHEY and CDR2 SVGAGI. This CDR3 is CASRTTSSYEQYF. The CDR3, as DNA: TGTGCCAGCAGGACGACTTCTTCCTACGAGCAGTACTTC.

This sequence joins TRBV30 and TRBJ1-1, with TRBD1 identical over 8 bases. This CDR3 spans 19 amino acids. V shed 0 bases, J shed 1 base, and the junction held 16 bases outside the gene matches. Germline CDR1 is GTSNPN and CDR2 is SVGIG (reference sequence). CDR3 sequence reads: CAWSVLGWQGASTNTEAFF. The CDR3 nucleotides are TGTGCCTGGAGTGTTCTAGGATGGCAGGGGGCCTCCACGAACACTGAAGCTTTCTTT.

V gene TRBV28 combines with J gene TRBJ2-6; D is unresolved. Trimming removed 2 bases from V and 4 bases from J, with 9 bases in between. Germline CDR1 and CDR2: MDHEN and SYDVKM. The CDR3 extends over 15 amino acids. The DNA for the CDR3 is TGTGCCAGCAGTTTAGACGGAGCAGGGGCCAACGTCCTGACTTTC. Its protein product is CASSLDGAGANVLTF.

The table lists this clone with a count of one. This chain joins TRBV5-1 and TRBJ2-1; the D is unclear. Trimming pared 4 bases from V and 2 bases from J, leaving 13 bases between. Germline-derived CDR1 and CDR2 are SGHRS and YFSETQ. CDR3 length: 15 residues. The DNA for the CDR3 is TGCGCCAGCAGCGTGGACGTAGCACCCTACAATGAGCAGTTCTTC. Its translation is CASSVDVAPYNEQFF.

The genes are TRBV10-3 and TRBJ1-2; D gene unclear. Germline CDR1 reads ENHRY; CDR2 reads SYGVKD. The CDR3 spans 14 residues. The V end lost 3 bases, the J end lost 1 base, and 9 bases lay between the germline ends. CDR3 sequence (DNA): TGTGCCATCAGTGACGGGATTCTTAACTATGGCTACACCTTC. This gives the protein CAISDGILNYGYTF.

The chain employs TRBV27 and TRBJ2-6; possible D gene TRBD1, 6 bases. This CDR3 comprises 15 residues. V lost 3 bases, J lost 9 bases, and 15 bases lay in between. Germline CDR1 is MNHEY and CDR2 is SMNVEV (reference sequence). The CDR3, as DNA: TGTGCCAGCAGTTTTACAGGGATATTGATCAACGTCCTGACTTTC. Amino acids: CASSFTGILINVLTF.

The chain couples TRBV10-2 to TRBJ1-1, with D uncertain. Germline assignment: CDR1 WSHSY and CDR2 SAAADI. The CDR3 runs to 12 residues. Between the trimmed V and J ends, which lost 3 bases and 9 bases, there was a span of 11 bases. This CDR3 is CASSEVVNQAFF. The CDR3 region has the DNA TGCGCCAGCAGTGAAGTAGTGAATCAAGCTTTCTTT.

The gene calls are TRBV10-2 and TRBJ2-7; D remains ambiguous. This CDR3 has 10 residues. Germline V gene data show CDR1 as WSHSY and CDR2 as SAAADI. V dropped 8 bases and J dropped 0 bases, with 2 bases sitting between them. This CDR3 reads CASRSYEQYF. Written as DNA, the CDR3 is TGCGCCAGCCGCTCCTACGAGCAGTACTTC.